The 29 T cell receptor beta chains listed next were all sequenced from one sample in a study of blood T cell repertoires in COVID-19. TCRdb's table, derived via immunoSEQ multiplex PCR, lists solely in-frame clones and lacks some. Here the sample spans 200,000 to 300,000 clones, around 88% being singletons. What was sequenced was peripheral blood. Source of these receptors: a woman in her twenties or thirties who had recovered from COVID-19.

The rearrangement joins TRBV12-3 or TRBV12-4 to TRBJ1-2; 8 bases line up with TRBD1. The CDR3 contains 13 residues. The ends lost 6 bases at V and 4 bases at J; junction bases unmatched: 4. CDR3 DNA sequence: TGTGCCAGCAGCAAAACAGGGGGCTATGGCTACACCTTC. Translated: CASSKTGGYGYTF.

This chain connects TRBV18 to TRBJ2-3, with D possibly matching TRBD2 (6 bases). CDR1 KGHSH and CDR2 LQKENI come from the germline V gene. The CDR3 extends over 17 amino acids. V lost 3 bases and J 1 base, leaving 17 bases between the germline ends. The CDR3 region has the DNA TGTGCCAGCTCACCCCTTGAAGTGGGACTCGGCACAGATACGCAGTATTTT. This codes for CASSPLEVGLGTDTQYF.

The CDR3 is CASSLAGAVNEKLFF. For the CDR3, the DNA is TGTGCCAGCAGCTTAGCGGGGGCCGTTAATGAAAAACTGTTTTTT. The V call is TRBV7-8, the J call TRBJ1-4; D might be TRBD1 (6 bases). V was pared by 0 bases and J by 4 bases, with 9 bases between. This CDR3 spans 15 amino acids. Germline V lookup: CDR1 SGHVS, CDR2 FQNEAQ.

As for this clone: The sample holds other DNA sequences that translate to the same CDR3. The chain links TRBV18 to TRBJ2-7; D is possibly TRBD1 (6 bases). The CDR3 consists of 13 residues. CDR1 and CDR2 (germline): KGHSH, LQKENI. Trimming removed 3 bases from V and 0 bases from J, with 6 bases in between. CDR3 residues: CASSPDSSYEQYF. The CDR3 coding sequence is TGTGCCAGCTCACCGGACAGCTCCTACGAGCAGTACTTC.

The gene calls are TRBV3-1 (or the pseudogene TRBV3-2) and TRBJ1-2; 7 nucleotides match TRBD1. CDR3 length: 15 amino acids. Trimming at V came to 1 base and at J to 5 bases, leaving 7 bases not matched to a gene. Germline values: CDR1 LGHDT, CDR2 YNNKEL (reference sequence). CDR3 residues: CASSQGMTGSYGYTF. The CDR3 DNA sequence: TGTGCCAGCAGCCAAGGGATGACAGGGAGTTATGGCTACACCTTC.

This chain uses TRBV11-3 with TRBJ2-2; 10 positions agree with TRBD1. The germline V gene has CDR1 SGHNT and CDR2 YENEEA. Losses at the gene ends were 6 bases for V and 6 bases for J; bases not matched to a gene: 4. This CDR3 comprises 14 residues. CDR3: CASSRTGGAGELFF. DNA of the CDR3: TGTGCCAGCAGTCGGACAGGGGGGGCCGGGGAGCTGTTTTTT.

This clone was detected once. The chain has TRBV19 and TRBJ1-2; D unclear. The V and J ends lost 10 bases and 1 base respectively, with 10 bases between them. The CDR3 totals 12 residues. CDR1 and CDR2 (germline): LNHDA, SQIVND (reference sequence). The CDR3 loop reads CATSRFNYGYTF. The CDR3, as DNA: TGTGCCACCTCCAGATTTAACTATGGCTACACCTTC.

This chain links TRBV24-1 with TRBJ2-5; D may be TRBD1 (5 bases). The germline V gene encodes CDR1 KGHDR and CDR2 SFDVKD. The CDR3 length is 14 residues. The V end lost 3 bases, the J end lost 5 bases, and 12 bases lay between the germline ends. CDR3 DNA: TGTGCCACCAGTGATAGCGCCGCAGGGGAGACCCAGTACTTC. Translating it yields CATSDSAAGETQYF.

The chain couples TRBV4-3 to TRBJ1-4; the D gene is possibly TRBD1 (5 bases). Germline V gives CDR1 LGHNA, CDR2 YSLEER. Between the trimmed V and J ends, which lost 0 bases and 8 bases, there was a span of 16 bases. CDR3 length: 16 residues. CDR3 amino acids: CASSQDYGGRGEKLFF. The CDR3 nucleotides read TGCGCCAGCAGCCAAGATTATGGAGGCCGGGGGGAAAAACTGTTTTTT.

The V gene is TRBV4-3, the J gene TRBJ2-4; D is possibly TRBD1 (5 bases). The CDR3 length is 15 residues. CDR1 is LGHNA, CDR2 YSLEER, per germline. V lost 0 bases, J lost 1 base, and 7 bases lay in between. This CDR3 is CASSQDSGAKNIQYF. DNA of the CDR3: TGCGCCAGCAGCCAAGATTCAGGGGCCAAAAACATTCAGTACTTC.

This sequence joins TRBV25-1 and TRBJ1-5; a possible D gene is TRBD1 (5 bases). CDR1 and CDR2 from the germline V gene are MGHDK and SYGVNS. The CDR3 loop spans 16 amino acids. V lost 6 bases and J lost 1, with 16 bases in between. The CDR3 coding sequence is TGTGCCAGCAGCTCTAACGGTCGGGGGAGCAATCAGCCCCAGCATTTT. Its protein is CASSSNGRGSNQPQHF.

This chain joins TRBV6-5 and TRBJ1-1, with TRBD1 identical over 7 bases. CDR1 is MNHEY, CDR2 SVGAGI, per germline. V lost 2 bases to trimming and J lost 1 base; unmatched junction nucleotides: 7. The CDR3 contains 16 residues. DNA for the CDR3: TGTGCCAGCAGTTACACACCCGGGACAGAGAACACTGAAGCTTTCTTT. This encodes CASSYTPGTENTEAFF.

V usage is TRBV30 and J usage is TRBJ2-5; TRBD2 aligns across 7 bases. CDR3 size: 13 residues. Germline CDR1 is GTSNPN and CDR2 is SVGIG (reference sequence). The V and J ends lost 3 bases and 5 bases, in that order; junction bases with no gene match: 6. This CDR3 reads CAWSHSGAETQYF. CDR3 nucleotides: TGTGCCTGGAGCCACAGCGGGGCTGAGACCCAGTACTTC.

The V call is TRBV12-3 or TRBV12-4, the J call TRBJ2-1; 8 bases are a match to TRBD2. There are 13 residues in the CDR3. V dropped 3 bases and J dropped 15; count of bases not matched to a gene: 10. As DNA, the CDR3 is TGTGCCAGCAGTTTTCCCGACGAGCGGGGGTTGTTCTTC. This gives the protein CASSFPDERGLFF.

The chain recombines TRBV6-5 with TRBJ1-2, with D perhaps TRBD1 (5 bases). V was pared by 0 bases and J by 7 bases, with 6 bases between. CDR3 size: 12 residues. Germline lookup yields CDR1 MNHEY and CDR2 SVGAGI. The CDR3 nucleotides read TGTGCCAGCAGTTACTCGGGGGGTGGCTACACCTTC. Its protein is CASSYSGGGYTF.

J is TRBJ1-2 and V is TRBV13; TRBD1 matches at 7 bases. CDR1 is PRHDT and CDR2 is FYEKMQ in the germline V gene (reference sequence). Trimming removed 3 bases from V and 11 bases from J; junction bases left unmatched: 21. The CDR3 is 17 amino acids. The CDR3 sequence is CASSLAHRRTGTRGYTF. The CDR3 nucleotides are TGTGCCAGCAGCTTGGCGCATCGCCGGACAGGAACGAGGGGTTACACCTTC. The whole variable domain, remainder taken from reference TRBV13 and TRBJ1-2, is AAGVIQSPRHLIKEKRETATLKCYPIPRHDTVYWYQQGPGQDPQFLISFYEKMQSDKGSIPDRFSAQQFSDYHSELNMSSLELGDSALYFCASSLAHRRTGTRGYTFGSGTRLTVV.

CDR3 nucleotide sequence: TGTGCCACCAGTAGGGGGACAGGGGATCAGGATACGCAGTATTTT. Translation: CATSRGTGDQDTQYF. The gene calls are TRBV24-1 and TRBJ2-3, with 10 bases aligning to TRBD1. J lost 6 bases, V lost 6 bases, and 8 bases had no gene match. The CDR3 spans 15 residues. Germline V gene lookup returns CDR1 KGHDR and CDR2 SFDVKD.

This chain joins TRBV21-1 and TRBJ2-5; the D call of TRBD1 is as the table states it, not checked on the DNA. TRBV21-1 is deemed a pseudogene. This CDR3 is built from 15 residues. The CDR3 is CASSDTGQRRETQYF. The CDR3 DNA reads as TGTGCCAGCAGCGACACGGGACAGCGAAGGGAGACCCAGTACTTC.

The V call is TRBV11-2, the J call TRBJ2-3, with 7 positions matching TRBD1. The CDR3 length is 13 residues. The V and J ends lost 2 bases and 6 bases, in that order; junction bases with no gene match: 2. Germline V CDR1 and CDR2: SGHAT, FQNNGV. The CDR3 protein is CASSLQTGDTQYF. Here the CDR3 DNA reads TGTGCCAGCAGCTTACAGACAGGGGATACGCAGTATTTT.

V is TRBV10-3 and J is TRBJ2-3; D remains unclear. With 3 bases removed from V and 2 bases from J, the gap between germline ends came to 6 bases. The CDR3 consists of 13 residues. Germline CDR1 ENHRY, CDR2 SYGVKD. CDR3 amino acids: CAISDSSTDTQYF. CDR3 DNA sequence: TGTGCCATCAGTGACTCCTCCACAGATACGCAGTATTTT.

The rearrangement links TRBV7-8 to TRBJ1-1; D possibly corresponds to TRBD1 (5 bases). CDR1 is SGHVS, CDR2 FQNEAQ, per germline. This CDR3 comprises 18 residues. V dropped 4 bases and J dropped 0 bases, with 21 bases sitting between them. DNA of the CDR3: TGTGCCAGCAGCTCTCCATTAACAGGAACCTCTATGAACACTGAAGCTTTCTTT. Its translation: CASSSPLTGTSMNTEAFF. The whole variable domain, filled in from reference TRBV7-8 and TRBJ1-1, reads GAGVSQSPRYKVAKRGQDVALRCDPISGHVSLFWYQQALGQGPEFLTYFQNEAQLDKSGLPSDRFFAERPEGSVSTLKIQRTQQEDSAVYLCASSSPLTGTSMNTEAFFGQGTRLTVV.

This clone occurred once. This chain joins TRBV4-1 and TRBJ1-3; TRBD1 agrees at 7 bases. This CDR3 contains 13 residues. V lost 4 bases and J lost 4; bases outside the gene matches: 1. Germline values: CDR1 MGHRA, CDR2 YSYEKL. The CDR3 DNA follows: TGCGCCAGCAGCCTGGGACAGGGAAACACCATATATTTT. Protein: CASSLGQGNTIYF.

CDR3 region: CASSIDAVSSLRGGELFF. The DNA for the CDR3 is TGTGCCAGTAGTATAGATGCTGTTTCTAGCCTCCGTGGCGGGGAGCTGTTTTTT. This rearrangement joins TRBV19 to TRBJ2-2, with a weak D call TRBD2 (5 bases). The V end lost 0 bases, the J end lost 7 bases, and 21 bases lay between the germline ends. Looked up from germline, CDR1 is LNHDA and CDR2 is SQIVND (reference sequence). The CDR3 is made up of 18 amino acids.

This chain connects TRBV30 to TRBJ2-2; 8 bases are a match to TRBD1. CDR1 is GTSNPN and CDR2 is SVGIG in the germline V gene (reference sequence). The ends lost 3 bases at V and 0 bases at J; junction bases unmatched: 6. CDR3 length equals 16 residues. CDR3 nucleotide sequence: TGTGCCTGGAGCGGCCCGGACAGGGCGAACACCGGGGAGCTGTTTTTT. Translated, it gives CAWSGPDRANTGELFF.

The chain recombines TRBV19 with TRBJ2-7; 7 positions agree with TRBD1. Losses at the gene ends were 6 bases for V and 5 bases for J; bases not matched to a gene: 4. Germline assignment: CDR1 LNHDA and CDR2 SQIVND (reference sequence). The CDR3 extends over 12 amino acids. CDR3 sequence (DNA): TGTGCCAGTAGAGGGGGCTTCCACGAGCAGTACTTC. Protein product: CASRGGFHEQYF.

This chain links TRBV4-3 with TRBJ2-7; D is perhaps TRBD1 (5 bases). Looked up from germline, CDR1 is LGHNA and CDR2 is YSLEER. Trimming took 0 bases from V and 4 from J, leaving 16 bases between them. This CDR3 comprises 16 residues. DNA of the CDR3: TGCGCCAGCAGCCAAGATGGCAGGGAACCCCTTTACGAGCAGTACTTC. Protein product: CASSQDGREPLYEQYF.

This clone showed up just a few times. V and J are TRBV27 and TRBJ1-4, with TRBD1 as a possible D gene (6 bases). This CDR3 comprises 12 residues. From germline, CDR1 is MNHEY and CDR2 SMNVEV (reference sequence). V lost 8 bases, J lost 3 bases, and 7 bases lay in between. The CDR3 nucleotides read TGTGCCAGCGGACAGTCTAATGAAAAACTGTTTTTT. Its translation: CASGQSNEKLFF.

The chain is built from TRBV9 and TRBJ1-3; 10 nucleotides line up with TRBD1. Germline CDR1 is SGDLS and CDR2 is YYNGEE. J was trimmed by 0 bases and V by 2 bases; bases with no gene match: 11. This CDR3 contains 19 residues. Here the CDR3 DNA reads TGTGCCAGCAGCGTCACCTGGGGGGACAGGGGCTTCTCTGGAAACACCATATATTTT. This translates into CASSVTWGDRGFSGNTIYF.

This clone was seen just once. CDR3 amino acids: CASSLAQGQGTGELFF. CDR3 coding DNA: TGTGCCAGCAGCTTAGCCCAGGGACAGGGGACCGGGGAGCTGTTTTTT. The chain couples TRBV11-1 to TRBJ2-2; 10 bases are shared with TRBD1. Germline loops: CDR1 SGHAT, CDR2 FQDESV (reference sequence). The CDR3 covers 16 residues. Trimming removed 0 bases from V and 5 bases from J; junction bases left unmatched: 3.